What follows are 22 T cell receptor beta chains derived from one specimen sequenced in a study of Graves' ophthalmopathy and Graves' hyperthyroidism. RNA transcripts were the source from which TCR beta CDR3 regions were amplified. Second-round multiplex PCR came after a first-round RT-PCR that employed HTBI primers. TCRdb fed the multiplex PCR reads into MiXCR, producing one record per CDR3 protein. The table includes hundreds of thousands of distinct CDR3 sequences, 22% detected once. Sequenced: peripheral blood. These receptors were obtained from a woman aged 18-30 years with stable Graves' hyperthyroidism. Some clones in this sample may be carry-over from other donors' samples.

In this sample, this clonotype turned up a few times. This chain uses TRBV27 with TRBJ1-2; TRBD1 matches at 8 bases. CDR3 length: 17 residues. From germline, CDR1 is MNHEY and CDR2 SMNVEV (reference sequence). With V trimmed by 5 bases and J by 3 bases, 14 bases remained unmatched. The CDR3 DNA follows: TGTGCCAGCAGTCCACCAAGGACGAAGACAGGGGACTATGGCTACACCTTC. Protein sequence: CASSPPRTKTGDYGYTF.

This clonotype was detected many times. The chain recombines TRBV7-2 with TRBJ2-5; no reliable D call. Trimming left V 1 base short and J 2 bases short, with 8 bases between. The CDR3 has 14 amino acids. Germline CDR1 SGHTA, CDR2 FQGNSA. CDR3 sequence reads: CASSLDWPQETQYF. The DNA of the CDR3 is TGTGCCAGCAGCTTAGATTGGCCGCAAGAGACCCAGTACTTC.

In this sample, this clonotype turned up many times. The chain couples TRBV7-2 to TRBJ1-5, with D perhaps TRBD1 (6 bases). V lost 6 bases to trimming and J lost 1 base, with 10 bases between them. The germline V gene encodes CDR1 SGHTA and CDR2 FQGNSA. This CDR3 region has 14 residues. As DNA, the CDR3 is TGTGCCAGCAGACCAGGGGTAAGCAATCAGCCCCAGCATTTT. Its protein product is CASRPGVSNQPQHF.

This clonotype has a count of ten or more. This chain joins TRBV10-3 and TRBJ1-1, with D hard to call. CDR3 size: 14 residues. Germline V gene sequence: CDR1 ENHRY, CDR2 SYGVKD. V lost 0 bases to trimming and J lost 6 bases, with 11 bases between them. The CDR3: CAISESTDLAEAFF. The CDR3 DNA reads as TGTGCCATCAGTGAGTCGACCGATCTAGCTGAAGCTTTCTTT.

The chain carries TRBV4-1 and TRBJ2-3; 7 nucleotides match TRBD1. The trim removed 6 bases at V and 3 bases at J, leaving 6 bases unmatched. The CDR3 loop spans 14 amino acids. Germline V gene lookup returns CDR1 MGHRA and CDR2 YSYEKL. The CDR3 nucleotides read TGCGCCAGCAGTTATACAGGGGAGACAGATACGCAGTATTTT. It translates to CASSYTGETDTQYF.

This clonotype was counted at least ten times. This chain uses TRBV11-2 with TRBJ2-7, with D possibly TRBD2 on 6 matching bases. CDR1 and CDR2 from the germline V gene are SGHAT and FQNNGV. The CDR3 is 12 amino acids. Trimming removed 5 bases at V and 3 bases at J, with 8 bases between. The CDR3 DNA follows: TGTGCCAGCAGCCCGGGAGTCTACGAGCAGTACTTC. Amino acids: CASSPGVYEQYF.

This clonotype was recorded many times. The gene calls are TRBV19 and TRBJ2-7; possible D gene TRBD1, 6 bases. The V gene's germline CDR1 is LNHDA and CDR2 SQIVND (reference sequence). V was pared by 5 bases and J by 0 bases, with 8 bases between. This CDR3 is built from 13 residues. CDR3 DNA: TGTGCCAGTAGTGGGACATTCTCCTACGAGCAGTACTTC. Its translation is CASSGTFSYEQYF.

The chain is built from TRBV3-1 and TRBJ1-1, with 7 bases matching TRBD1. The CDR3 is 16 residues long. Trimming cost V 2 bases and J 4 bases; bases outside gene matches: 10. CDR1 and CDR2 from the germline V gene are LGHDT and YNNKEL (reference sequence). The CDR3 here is CASSQRQGGIGTEAFF. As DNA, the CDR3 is TGTGCCAGCAGCCAAAGGCAGGGGGGAATCGGCACTGAAGCTTTCTTT. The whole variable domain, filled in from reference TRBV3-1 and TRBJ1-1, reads DTAVSQTPKYLVTQMGNDKSIKCEQNLGHDTMYWYKQDSKKFLKIMFSYNNKELIINETVPNRFSPKSPDKAHLNLHINSLELGDSAVYFCASSQRQGGIGTEAFFGQGTRLTVV.

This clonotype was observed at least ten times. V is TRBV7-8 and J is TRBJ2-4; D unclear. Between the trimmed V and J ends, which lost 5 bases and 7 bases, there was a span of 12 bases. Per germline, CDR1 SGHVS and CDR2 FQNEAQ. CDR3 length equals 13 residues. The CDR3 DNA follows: TGTGCCAGCAGCATAGACACCCATAACATTCAGTACTTC. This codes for CASSIDTHNIQYF. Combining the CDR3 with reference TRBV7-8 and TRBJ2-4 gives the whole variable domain GAGVSQSPRYKVAKRGQDVALRCDPISGHVSLFWYQQALGQGPEFLTYFQNEAQLDKSGLPSDRFFAERPEGSVSTLKIQRTQQEDSAVYLCASSIDTHNIQYFGAGTRLSVL.

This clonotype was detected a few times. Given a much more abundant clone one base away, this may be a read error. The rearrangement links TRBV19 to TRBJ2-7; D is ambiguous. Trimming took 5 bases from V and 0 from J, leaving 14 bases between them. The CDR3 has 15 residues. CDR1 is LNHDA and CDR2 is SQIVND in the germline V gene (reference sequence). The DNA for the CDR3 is TGTGCCAGTAGTCCCCGGGTGGGAAGCTCCTACGAGCAGTACGTC. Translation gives CASSPRVGSSYEQYV.

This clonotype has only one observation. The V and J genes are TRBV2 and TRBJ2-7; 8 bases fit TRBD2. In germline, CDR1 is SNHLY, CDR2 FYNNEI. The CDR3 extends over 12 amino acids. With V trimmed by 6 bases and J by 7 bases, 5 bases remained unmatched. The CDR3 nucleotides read TGTGCCAGCAGCGGGGGGGCTCGAGAGCAGTACTTC. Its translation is CASSGGAREQYF.

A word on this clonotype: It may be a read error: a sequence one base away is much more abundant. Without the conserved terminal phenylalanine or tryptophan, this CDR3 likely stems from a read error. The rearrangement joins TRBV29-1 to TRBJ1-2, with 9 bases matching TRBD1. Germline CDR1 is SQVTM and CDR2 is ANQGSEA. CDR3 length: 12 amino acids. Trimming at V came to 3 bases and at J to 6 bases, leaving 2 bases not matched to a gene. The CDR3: CSVEGQGDGYTV. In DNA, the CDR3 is TGCAGCGTTGAGGGACAGGGTGATGGCTACACCGTC.

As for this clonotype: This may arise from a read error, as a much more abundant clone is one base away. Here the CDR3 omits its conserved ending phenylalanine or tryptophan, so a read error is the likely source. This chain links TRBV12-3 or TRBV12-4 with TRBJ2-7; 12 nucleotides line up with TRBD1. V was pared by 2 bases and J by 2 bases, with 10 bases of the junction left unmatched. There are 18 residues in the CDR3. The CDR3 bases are TGTGCCAGCAGTTTACCACCGGGACAGGGGGCGACCCCCTACGAGCAGTACTAC. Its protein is CASSLPPGQGATPYEQYY.

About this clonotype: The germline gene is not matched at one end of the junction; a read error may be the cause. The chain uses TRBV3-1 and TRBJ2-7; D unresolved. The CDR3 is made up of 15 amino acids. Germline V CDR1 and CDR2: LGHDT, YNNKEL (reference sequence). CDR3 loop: CASSQVLISSYEHYF. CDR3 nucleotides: TGTGCCAGCAGCCAAGTGTTAATTAGCTCCTACGAGCATTACTTC.

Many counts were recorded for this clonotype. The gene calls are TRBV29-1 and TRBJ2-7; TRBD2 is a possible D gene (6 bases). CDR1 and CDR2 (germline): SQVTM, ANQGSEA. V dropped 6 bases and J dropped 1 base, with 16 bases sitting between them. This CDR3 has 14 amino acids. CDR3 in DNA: TGCAGCGTCCTACAAGCTAGCGAGTCCTACGAGCAGTACTTC. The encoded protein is CSVLQASESYEQYF.

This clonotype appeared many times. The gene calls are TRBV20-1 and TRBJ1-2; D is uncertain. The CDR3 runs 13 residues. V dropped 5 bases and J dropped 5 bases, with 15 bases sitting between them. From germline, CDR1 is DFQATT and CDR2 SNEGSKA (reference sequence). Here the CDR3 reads CSARTPSEYGYTF. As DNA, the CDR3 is TGCAGTGCTCGGACCCCCTCGGAATATGGCTACACCTTC.

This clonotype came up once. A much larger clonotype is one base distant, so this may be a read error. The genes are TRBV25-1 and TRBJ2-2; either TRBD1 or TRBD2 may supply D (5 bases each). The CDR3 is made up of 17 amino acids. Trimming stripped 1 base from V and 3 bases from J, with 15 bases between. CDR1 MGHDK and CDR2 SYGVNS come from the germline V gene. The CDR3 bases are TGTGCCAGCAGTGAATTGGGGAGCAGGGTTTACACCGGGGAGCTGTTTTTT. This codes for CASSELGSRVYTGELFF.

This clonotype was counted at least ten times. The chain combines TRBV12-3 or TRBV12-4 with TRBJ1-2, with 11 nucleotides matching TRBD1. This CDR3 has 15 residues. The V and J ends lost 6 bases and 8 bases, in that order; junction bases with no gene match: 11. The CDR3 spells CASSSRDRGKRGYTF. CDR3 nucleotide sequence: TGTGCCAGCAGCTCCCGGGACAGGGGGAAGAGAGGCTACACCTTC.

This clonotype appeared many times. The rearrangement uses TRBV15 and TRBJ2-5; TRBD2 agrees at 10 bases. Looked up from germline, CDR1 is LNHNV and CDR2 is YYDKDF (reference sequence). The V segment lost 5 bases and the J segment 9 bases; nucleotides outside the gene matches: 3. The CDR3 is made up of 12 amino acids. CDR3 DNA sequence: TGTGCCACCAGCTCAAGCGGGGGGGCCCAGTACTTC. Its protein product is CATSSSGGAQYF.

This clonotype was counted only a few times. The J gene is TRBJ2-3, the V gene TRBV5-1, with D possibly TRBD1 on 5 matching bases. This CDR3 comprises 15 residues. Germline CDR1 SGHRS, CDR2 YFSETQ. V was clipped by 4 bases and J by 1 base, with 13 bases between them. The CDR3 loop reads CASSGATPRTDTQYF. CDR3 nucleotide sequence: TGCGCCAGCAGCGGGGCGACACCCCGCACAGATACGCAGTATTTT.

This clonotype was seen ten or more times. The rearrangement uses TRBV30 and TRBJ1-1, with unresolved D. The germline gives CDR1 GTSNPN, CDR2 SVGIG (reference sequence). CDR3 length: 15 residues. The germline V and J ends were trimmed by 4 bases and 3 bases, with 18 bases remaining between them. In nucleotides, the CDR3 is TGTGCCTGGAACCCCATATGGGCAGGCGACACTGAAGCTTTCTTT. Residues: CAWNPIWAGDTEAFF.

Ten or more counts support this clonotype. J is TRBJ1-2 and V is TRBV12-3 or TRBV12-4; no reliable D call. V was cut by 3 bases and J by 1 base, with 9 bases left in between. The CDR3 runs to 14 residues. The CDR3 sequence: CASSLRERNYGYTF. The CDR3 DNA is TGTGCCAGCAGTTTGCGGGAGCGTAACTATGGCTACACCTTC.